Described below is a single T cell receptor (beta chain) sequence and its context. Its antigen remains unknown. This CDR3 region has 15 residues. Trimming left V 4 bases short and J 2 bases short, with 9 bases between. Germline lookup yields CDR1 MDHEN and CDR2 SYDVKM. This specimen comes from a study of tumor-infiltrating lymphocytes in primary liver carcinoma. For the study at large: The study reported T1-T3 N0M0 tumors spanning 4.2 to 10 cm.

Germline DNA was also extracted, while the blood RNA originated from unsorted whole blood. Study-wide results and limits: Lesser overlap characterized tumor-adjacent and tumor-blood pairs relative to tumor region pairs. Tumor tissue displayed a significantly greater top-250-clone fraction than blood (p = 0.039).

TCR beta cDNA was made from roughly 500 ng total RNA with a constant-region primer. Generation of the TCR beta libraries relied on three nested multiplex PCR rounds using slightly modified ARM-PCR. A C-beta reverse primer was combined with TRBV1-TRBV30 forward primers in the first two PCR rounds, and each round had 10 cycles. One entry per CDR3 protein, called by TCRdb with MiXCR from the multiplex PCR reads. Among fewer than 250,000 distinct CDR3 sequences listed, 65% were seen once. The sequence came from a woman aged 55-70 years with primary liver carcinoma and hepatitis B virus infection. Sample: peripheral blood. V usage is TRBV28 and J usage is TRBJ1-6; no reliable D call. The CDR3 DNA reads as TGTGCCAGCAGTTACCAGAAGACCTATAATTCACCCCTCCACTTT. Its protein product is CASSYQKTYNSPLHF.